These 3 T cell receptor beta chains were all obtained from the same sample, sequenced in a study of neurological immune-mediated disorders. TCRdb analysed the 5' RACE reads with MiXCR anew, one entry per CDR3 protein. The table records 80,000 or so distinct CDR3 sequences, roughly 9.9% of them present only once. Sequenced: PBMCs. Every receptor here comes from a man in his fifties in good health.

The rearrangement uses TRBV3-1 and TRBJ2-5, with unresolved D. Germline CDR1 reads LGHDT; CDR2 reads YNNKEL (reference sequence). This CDR3 comprises 13 residues. The V end was cut by 0 bases, the J end by 5 bases, with 7 bases between. The CDR3 here is CASSQEARETQYF. The CDR3 DNA follows: TGTGCCAGCAGCCAAGAAGCTCGGGAGACCCAGTACTTC.

This clonotype was counted at least ten times. J is TRBJ2-5 and V is TRBV7-9, with 8 bases aligning to TRBD1. Germline values: CDR1 SEHNR, CDR2 FQNEAQ (reference sequence). The CDR3 length is 13 residues. V was pared by 5 bases and J by 5 bases, with 4 bases of the junction left unmatched. DNA of the CDR3: TGTGCCAGCAGCCCCTGGACAGGGGAGACCCAGTACTTC. As protein: CASSPWTGETQYF.

This clonotype was seen many times. The J gene is TRBJ2-7, the V gene TRBV20-1; possible D gene TRBD2, 5 bases. The germline gives CDR1 DFQATT, CDR2 SNEGSKA (reference sequence). CDR3 size: 14 residues. Trimming left V 3 bases short and J 3 bases short, with 15 bases between. This CDR3 is CSASGPLANYEQYF. CDR3 nucleotides: TGCAGTGCTAGTGGCCCTTTAGCGAACTACGAGCAGTACTTC.